The source of this TCR beta chain is a study of blood T cell repertoires in COVID-19. Clones were read by immunoSEQ multiplex PCR, and TCRdb kept only the in-frame ones, dropping some. The data show under 200,000 clones, around 82% seen once. CDR1 is SQVTM, CDR2 ANQGSEA, per germline. Trimming removed 4 bases from V and 2 bases from J, with 12 bases in between. This CDR3 has 13 amino acids. Material: peripheral blood. The chain combines TRBV29-1 with TRBJ2-7; perhaps TRBD1 as D (5 bases). This TCR came from a woman of 80 years or more with acute or convalescent COVID-19. CDR3 protein: CSVVSPGPYEQYF. Here the CDR3 DNA reads TGCAGCGTTGTCTCGCCAGGGCCCTACGAGCAGTACTTC.